The 32 T cell receptor beta chains reported below all come from one sample, sequenced in a study of CD8+ T cells in alopecia areata. Treatment given: oral pan-JAK inhibitor, 5-10 mg twice daily. Reverse transcription of extracted RNA yielded cDNA, which provided the sequencing template. The repertoire was sequenced with immunoSEQ multiplex PCR; TCRdb's copy has only in-frame clones and lacks some. Among fewer than 250,000 clones listed, about two fifths were seen once. Sequences were derived from CD4+ T cells sorted from blood, sampled at week 34, from a patient treated with tofacitinib. The receptors derive from a human donor with alopecia areata.

The rearrangement links TRBV5-1 to TRBJ2-3, with a tentative D call TRBD1 (6 bases). Germline V gene lookup returns CDR1 SGHRS and CDR2 YFSETQ. The CDR3 covers 15 residues. V was cut by 4 bases and J by 1 base, with 13 bases left in between. The CDR3 nucleotides are TGCGCCAGCAGCGGGACACCTCCTCGCACAGATACGCAGTATTTT. Protein sequence: CASSGTPPRTDTQYF.

The chain couples TRBV4-1 to TRBJ2-7; 10 nucleotides align to TRBD1. Germline V lookup: CDR1 MGHRA, CDR2 YSYEKL. Unmatched junction bases numbered 7, after V lost 1 base and J lost 4 bases. This CDR3 is 16 amino acids long. CDR3 region: CASSQVAGQGLYEQYF. Here the CDR3 DNA reads TGCGCCAGCAGCCAAGTGGCGGGACAGGGGTTATACGAGCAGTACTTC.

In this sample, this clone turned up a few times. This chain links TRBV29-1 with TRBJ1-1, with D possibly being TRBD1 (6 bases). Trimming took off 7 bases at V and 3 bases at J, with 12 bases between the two ends. The germline CDR1 and CDR2 sequences are SQVTM and ANQGSEA. This CDR3 contains 12 residues. CDR3 bases: TGCAGCGGACAGGCGGGGTACACTGAAGCTTTCTTT. This codes for CSGQAGYTEAFF.

V and J are TRBV15 and TRBJ1-2; no definite D call. There are 13 residues in the CDR3. CDR1 and CDR2 from the germline V gene are LNHNV and YYDKDF (reference sequence). V lost 3 bases, J lost 12 bases, and 17 bases lay in between. Here the CDR3 DNA reads TGTGCCACCAGCAGGTATAACCGGACCGCTCACACCTTC. Translated, it gives CATSRYNRTAHTF.

This clone appeared a few times. CDR3 in amino acids: CASSIHNTGELFF. The CDR3 nucleotides are TGTGCCAGTAGTATTCATAACACCGGGGAGCTGTTTTTT. This chain connects TRBV19 to TRBJ2-2; D is unresolved. The length of the CDR3 is 13 residues. V was trimmed by 3 bases and J by 2 bases, leaving 4 bases between them. CDR1 LNHDA and CDR2 SQIVND come from the germline V gene (reference sequence).

The genes are TRBV9 and TRBJ2-7; a possible D gene is TRBD2 (6 bases). Germline V gene lookup returns CDR1 SGDLS and CDR2 YYNGEE. The CDR3 sequence is 15 residues long. Between the trimmed V and J ends, which lost 1 base and 3 bases, there was a span of 14 bases. The CDR3 DNA is TGTGCCAGCAGCGTACAACCCTATAGCGGCTACGAGCAGTACTTC. It codes for CASSVQPYSGYEQYF.

The CDR3 sequence is CASSFRDRVNYGYTF. DNA of the CDR3: TGTGCCAGCAGCTTCCGGGACAGGGTTAACTATGGCTACACCTTC. The gene calls are TRBV7-2 and TRBJ1-2; TRBD1 agrees at 9 bases. Germline trimming cut 3 bases from V and 1 base from J; bases unmatched to any gene: 3. CDR3 length: 15 amino acids. Germline values: CDR1 SGHTA, CDR2 FQGNSA.

The V gene is TRBV27, the J gene TRBJ1-5; D remains ambiguous. From germline, CDR1 is MNHEY and CDR2 SMNVEV (reference sequence). V lost 4 bases and J 0 bases, leaving 10 bases between the germline ends. CDR3 length equals 15 residues. CDR3 DNA: TGTGCCAGCAGTTCCCAGCCTCTTAGCAATCAGCCCCAGCATTTT. Translation: CASSSQPLSNQPQHF.

This clone was counted once. J is TRBJ1-2 and V is TRBV6-5, with TRBD1 as a possible D gene (5 bases). Per the germline V gene, CDR1 is MNHEY and CDR2 is SVGAGI. Trimming stripped 6 bases from V and 4 bases from J, with 15 bases between. The CDR3 runs 14 residues. The CDR3 spells CASRTSGTSYGYTF. In nucleotides, the CDR3 is TGTGCCAGCAGGACGTCCGGGACGAGCTATGGCTACACCTTC.

V is TRBV19 and J is TRBJ2-7, with unresolved D. The CDR3 contains 16 residues. Between the trimmed V and J ends, which lost 4 bases and 2 bases, there was a span of 18 bases. Germline values: CDR1 LNHDA, CDR2 SQIVND (reference sequence). CDR3 sequence: CASSTRSEGSPYEQYF. As DNA, the CDR3 is TGTGCCAGTAGTACCCGCTCCGAAGGGTCGCCCTACGAGCAGTACTTC. Drawing the rest from reference TRBV19 and TRBJ2-7, the complete variable domain is DGGITQSPKYLFRKEGQNVTLSCEQNLNHDAMYWYRQDPGQGLRLIYYSQIVNDFQKGDIAEGYSVSREKKESFPLTVTSAQKNPTAFYLCASSTRSEGSPYEQYFGPGTRLTVT.

J is TRBJ1-2 and V is TRBV5-1; D possibly corresponds to TRBD1 (5 bases). Germline V lookup: CDR1 SGHRS, CDR2 YFSETQ. V was cut by 7 bases and J by 8 bases, with 18 bases left in between. The CDR3 spans 13 residues. The CDR3 sequence is CASFIRGRGGYTF. CDR3 coding DNA: TGCGCCAGCTTTATCCGGGGCCGGGGAGGCTACACCTTC.

This chain joins TRBV29-1 and TRBJ2-5; 12 nucleotides match TRBD2. The J call is uncertain, as TRBJ2-7 better fits the DNA end. The CDR3 loop spans 13 amino acids. Germline assignment: CDR1 SQVTM and CDR2 ANQGSEA. CDR3 amino acids: CSARLAGAYEQYF. CDR3 bases: TGCAGCGCTCGACTAGCGGGGGCCTACGAGCAGTACTTC.

The rearrangement joins TRBV2 to TRBJ2-5; D gene ambiguous. CDR1 is SNHLY, CDR2 FYNNEI, per germline. The CDR3 sequence is 12 residues long. The V gene lost 7 bases and the J gene lost 0 bases, with 6 bases spanning the gap. CDR3 in amino acids: CASKANQETQYF. The CDR3 region has the DNA TGTGCCAGCAAGGCAAACCAAGAGACCCAGTACTTC.

This chain connects TRBV2 to TRBJ2-5; 11 nucleotides match TRBD1. The V segment lost 4 bases and the J segment 5 bases; nucleotides outside the gene matches: 3. The CDR3 spans 14 residues. CDR1 is SNHLY and CDR2 is FYNNEI in the germline V gene. The CDR3 loop is CASSGTGGAETQYF. CDR3 nucleotide sequence: TGTGCCAGCAGTGGGACAGGGGGCGCGGAGACCCAGTACTTC.

The gene calls are TRBV7-2 and TRBJ1-2; no reliable D call. The germline CDR1 and CDR2 sequences are SGHTA and FQGNSA. Trimming took 1 base from V and 8 from J, leaving 14 bases between them. The CDR3 spans 14 residues. CDR3: CASSLEGWTGGYTF. CDR3 bases: TGTGCCAGCAGCTTAGAGGGCTGGACGGGCGGCTACACCTTC.

The chain has TRBV7-7 and TRBJ2-2, with D tentatively TRBD2 (6 bases). V lost 4 bases and J 4 bases, leaving 10 bases between the germline ends. This CDR3 is 14 amino acids long. Germline CDR1 and CDR2: SSHAT and FNYEAQ (reference sequence). The CDR3 nucleotides are TGTGCCAGCAGCTCTAGTAGCGGCACCGGGGAGCTGTTTTTT. This gives the protein CASSSSSGTGELFF.

This clone was seen many times. This sequence joins TRBV9 and TRBJ1-2, with D possibly being TRBD1 (5 bases). Germline V gives CDR1 SGDLS, CDR2 YYNGEE. The V gene lost 3 bases and the J gene lost 1 base, with 13 bases spanning the gap. This CDR3 comprises 15 residues. The CDR3 coding sequence is TGTGCCAGCAGCGACGCCGGGACGGTTAACTATGGCTACACCTTC. Its translation: CASSDAGTVNYGYTF.

This clone came up many times. The chain combines TRBV5-1 with TRBJ1-1; D not resolved. The ends were cut back, 0 bases at V and 3 bases at J, with 12 bases in the middle. The CDR3 is 15 amino acids. Germline V gene lookup returns CDR1 SGHRS and CDR2 YFSETQ. The CDR3: CASSLDPGRYTEAFF. CDR3 DNA sequence: TGCGCCAGCAGCTTGGACCCCGGCAGGTACACTGAAGCTTTCTTT.

This clone was picked up one time. The V and J genes are TRBV5-1 and TRBJ1-1; tentatively, D is TRBD1 (5 bases). This CDR3 has 12 amino acids. V was cut by 2 bases and J by 10 bases, with 12 bases left in between. In germline, CDR1 is SGHRS, CDR2 YFSETQ. CDR3 region: CASSFEGRPAFF. In DNA form, the CDR3 reads TGCGCCAGCAGCTTTGAGGGGCGTCCAGCTTTCTTT.

This clone was counted between two and nine times. The chain joins TRBV10-3 to TRBJ2-2, with 9 bases identical to TRBD1. Trimming cost V 6 bases and J 0 bases; bases outside gene matches: 5. Germline assignment: CDR1 ENHRY and CDR2 SYGVKD. This CDR3 has 16 residues. CDR3 sequence: CAISHGTGTNTGELFF. The CDR3 coding sequence is TGTGCCATCAGCCACGGGACAGGGACGAACACCGGGGAGCTGTTTTTT.

The CDR3 region is CASSWAGATNQPQHF. The CDR3 nucleotides are TGTGCCAGCAGTTGGGCAGGGGCGACCAATCAGCCCCAGCATTTT. The rearrangement joins TRBV28 to TRBJ1-5; perhaps TRBD1 as D (6 bases). The germline V gene has CDR1 MDHEN and CDR2 SYDVKM. The CDR3 contains 15 residues. Trimming removed 4 bases from V and 3 bases from J, with 13 bases in between. Supplemented by reference TRBV28 and TRBJ1-5, the full variable domain reads DVKVTQSSRYLVKRTGEKVFLECVQDMDHENMFWYRQDPGLGLRLIYFSYDVKMKEKGDIPEGYSVSREKKERFSLILESASTNQTSMYLCASSWAGATNQPQHFGDGTRLSIL.

The V call is TRBV7-8, the J call TRBJ2-1, with D possibly called TRBD1 or TRBD2 (5 bases each). Germline V lookup: CDR1 SGHVS, CDR2 FQNEAQ. The CDR3 has 15 amino acids. Deletions cut 2 bases from V and 8 bases from J, with 16 bases between. DNA for the CDR3: TGTGCCAGCAGCTTAAACACGAGGGGTAATGATGAGCAGTTCTTC. This gives the protein CASSLNTRGNDEQFF.

The chain combines TRBV6-5 with TRBJ1-2, with a possible D match to TRBD1 (5 bases). V shed 7 bases and J shed 7 bases, with 19 bases lying between them. The CDR3 runs 14 residues. Germline assignment: CDR1 MNHEY and CDR2 SVGAGI. CDR3 in DNA: TGTGCCAGCAATTTTGCGGGGCCGGGGACTGGCTACACCTTC. This sequence encodes CASNFAGPGTGYTF.

This clone was recorded at least ten times. V and J are TRBV5-4 and TRBJ2-3; TRBD2 is a possible D gene (7 bases). Germline V gene sequence: CDR1 SGHNT, CDR2 YYREEE (reference sequence). V was trimmed by 0 bases and J by 2 bases, leaving 13 bases between them. This CDR3 contains 16 residues. CDR3 nucleotides: TGTGCCAGCAGCTTGGATCGGGGGGCCTTCACAGATACGCAGTATTTT. It translates to CASSLDRGAFTDTQYF.

This clone was detected only a few times. The chain uses TRBV19 and TRBJ2-4; 16 bases fit TRBD2. The CDR3 extends over 18 amino acids. Per germline, CDR1 LNHDA and CDR2 SQIVND (reference sequence). V trimming: 5 bases; J trimming: 4 bases; junction bases outside the gene matches: 8. Here the CDR3 DNA reads TGTGCCAGTAGTCCTTCGGGACTAGCGGGAGGGCCGAAAAACATTCAGTACTTC. It translates to CASSPSGLAGGPKNIQYF.

This chain uses TRBV11-2 with TRBJ2-3, with D perhaps matching TRBD2 (8 bases). In germline, CDR1 is SGHAT, CDR2 FQNNGV. V lost 5 bases and J 8 bases, leaving 14 bases between the germline ends. This CDR3 comprises 13 residues. In DNA form, the CDR3 reads TGTGCCAGCAGCCTCGGGGGGGACAGTACGCAGTATTTT. Translation: CASSLGGDSTQYF. The full variable domain, in which reference TRBV11-2 and TRBJ2-3 provide the parts outside the CDR3, is EAGVAQSPRYKIIEKRQSVAFWCNPISGHATLYWYQQILGQGPKLLIQFQNNGVVDDSQLPKDRFSAERLKGVDSTLKIQPAKLEDSAVYLCASSLGGDSTQYFGPGTRLTVL.

The rearrangement uses TRBV1 and TRBJ1-2; the table's D call of TRBD1 was not tested on the DNA. TRBV1 is an annotated pseudogene. The CDR3 contains 13 residues. CDR3 protein: CTSSQESRFGYTF. CDR3 DNA sequence: TGCACCAGCAGCCAAGAAAGCAGGTTCGGCTACACCTTC.

This clone was seen only once. In nucleotides, the CDR3 is TGTGCTAGTGGTTGGGACAGTCCCGCGACCCAGTACTTC. It encodes CASGWDSPATQYF. This sequence joins TRBV12-5 and TRBJ2-5; TRBD1 agrees at 7 bases. The germline V gene encodes CDR1 LGHNT and CDR2 FRNRAP. The CDR3 loop spans 13 amino acids. V lost 4 bases to trimming and J lost 7 bases; unmatched junction nucleotides: 6.

The chain recombines TRBV5-1 with TRBJ1-2; D perhaps matches TRBD1 (5 bases). V was trimmed by 1 base and J by 7 bases, leaving 20 bases between them. The CDR3 loop spans 16 amino acids. In germline, CDR1 is SGHRS, CDR2 YFSETQ. The CDR3: CASSLIGGSYDGGYTF. The CDR3 DNA reads TGCGCCAGCAGCTTGATCGGGGGATCCTATGACGGTGGCTACACCTTC.

This chain links TRBV2 with TRBJ2-7; maybe TRBD2 (6 bases). Looked up from germline, CDR1 is SNHLY and CDR2 is FYNNEI. The CDR3 runs to 15 residues. V was trimmed by 4 bases and J by 4 bases, leaving 17 bases between them. The CDR3 sequence: CASSVDSGGVYEQYF. The DNA for the CDR3 is TGTGCCAGCAGTGTCGACAGCGGAGGGGTTTACGAGCAGTACTTC.

The genes are TRBV9 and TRBJ1-6; maybe TRBD1 (6 bases). V was clipped by 1 base and J by 7 bases, with 18 bases between them. This CDR3 has 17 residues. Germline CDR1 reads SGDLS; CDR2 reads YYNGEE. The DNA of the CDR3 is TGTGCCAGCAGCGTAAAGGGGGTGGCAGGGGAAAATTCACCCCTCCACTTT. It encodes CASSVKGVAGENSPLHF.

This clone was detected only a few times. This chain links TRBV7-8 with TRBJ2-3; D unclear. The CDR3 is 11 residues long. Trimming took 3 bases from V and 8 from J, leaving 6 bases between them. Germline V gene data show CDR1 as SGHVS and CDR2 as FQNEAQ. The CDR3 DNA reads TGTGCCAGCAGCTTTTGGGGTACGCAGTATTTT. This sequence encodes CASSFWGTQYF. Supplemented by reference TRBV7-8 and TRBJ2-3, the full variable domain reads GAGVSQSPRYKVAKRGQDVALRCDPISGHVSLFWYQQALGQGPEFLTYFQNEAQLDKSGLPSDRFFAERPEGSVSTLKIQRTQQEDSAVYLCASSFWGTQYFGPGTRLTVL.